This is a list of T cell receptor beta chains from one sample in a study of blood T cell repertoires in COVID-19. Here immunoSEQ multiplex PCR was the method, and the copy in TCRdb shows in-frame clones only, minus some. The sample shows some 220,000 clones, over 75% of them seen only once. Sequencing used peripheral blood. The receptors were sampled from a human donor in a cohort sampled during active COVID-19. Each CDR3 is given with its conserved first and last residue. D genes are given only for firm matches. Only some rows state a clone size, as once, few, many or a class for expanded clones.

TRBJ2-7 . TRBV3-1/TRBV3-2 TRBD1 CASSTGQGKAEQYF TGTGCCAGCAGCACGGGACAGGGGAAGGCCGAGCAGTACTTC
TRBJ2-3 . TRBV11-2 TRBD1 CASSRDRGPGDTQYF TGTGCCAGCAGCCGCGACAGGGGGCCGGGAGATACGCAGTATTTT
TRBJ2-5 . TRBV27 . CASSSPGDKETQYF TGTGCCAGCAGCTCGCCCGGGGACAAGGAGACCCAGTACTTC
TRBJ1-2 once TRBV4-2 TRBD1 CASSQERTGGYDYTF TGTGCCAGCAGCCAGGAGCGGACAGGAGGGTATGACTACACCTTC
TRBJ2-5 . TRBV6-5 . CASSLSEGRETQYF TGTGCCAGCAGTTTAAGCGAGGGTCGGGAGACCCAGTACTTC
TRBJ2-1 once TRBV12-3/TRBV12-4 . CASSPWSGNEQFF TGTGCCAGCAGTCCTTGGTCGGGGAATGAGCAGTTCTTC
TRBJ1-2 once TRBV9 . CASSSEAGSMRGYTF TGTGCCAGCAGCTCCGAAGCGGGGAGTATGAGAGGCTACACCTTC
TRBJ2-1 . TRBV5-8 . CASDGLVLNYNEQFF TGTGCCAGCGACGGACTGGTGTTGAATTACAATGAGCAGTTCTTC
TRBJ1-4 . TRBV7-2 . CASRSEATNEKLFF TGTGCCAGCAGATCGGAGGCAACTAATGAAAAACTGTTTTTT
TRBJ1-1 few TRBV9 . CASSVRAGNTEAFF TGTGCCAGCAGCGTCAGGGCAGGAAACACTGAAGCTTTCTTT